The present T cell receptor (beta chain) was sequenced within a study of blood T cell repertoires in COVID-19. Authors' analysis steps: Estimated nucleated cell counts came from reference gene primer amplification. The data were produced by immunoSEQ multiplex PCR, yet TCRdb's version contains in-frame clones alone and is incomplete. The V and J calls and clone size are taken from that table; D and trimming were inferred from the DNA. The table lists some 150,000 clones, 80% to 90% of them singletons. Enrolled through a virtual design, the participants were between about 18 and 100 years of age and came from under 25 US areas. Clinical histories supplied by participants themselves formed the basis of cohort assignment. Germline CDR1 MNHEY, CDR2 SMNVEV (reference sequence). Trimming removed 6 bases at V and 0 bases at J, with 11 bases between. The length of the CDR3 is 15 residues.

The chain joins TRBV27 to TRBJ1-4; D is unclear. The sample comprised PBMCs or T cells enriched from blood (not recorded which). This clonotype was obtained from a woman between 45 and 60 years old in a cohort exposed to, infected with or recovered from COVID-19 (not recorded which). CDR3 coding DNA: TGTGCCAGCAGGGGGTGGGAGGCAACTAATGAAAAACTGTTTTTT. This gives the protein CASRGWEATNEKLFF.